Below, 20 T cell receptor beta chains from the same sample are listed, as sequenced in a study of T-cell reconstitution after alpha-beta-depleted transplantation in children. Unique molecular identifiers were built into the TCRbeta library. TCRdb re-derived calls from the PCR reads in MiXCR, one entry per CDR3 protein. In the table there are about 500,000 distinct CDR3 sequences, approximately 32% of which are singletons. Sample: PBMCs from the stem cell graft donor, taken from the stem cell graft. These receptors originate from a human donor who donated a stem cell graft to a child with aplastic anemia.

This clonotype showed up just once. The chain uses TRBV5-5 and TRBJ2-7, with 11 bases fitting TRBD1. V lost 2 bases to trimming and J lost 3 bases; unmatched junction nucleotides: 7. The CDR3 runs 16 residues. Germline CDR1 is SGHKS and CDR2 is YYEKEE (reference sequence). In DNA, the CDR3 is TGTGCCAGCAGCTTCACCGGGACAGGGGGGGACTACGAGCAGTACTTC. This translates into CASSFTGTGGDYEQYF.

This clonotype was detected only a few times. The J gene is TRBJ2-2, the V gene TRBV20-1, with 7 bases identical to TRBD1. V gave up 5 bases and J gave up 0 bases; unmatched junction bases: 3. This CDR3 spans 14 amino acids. The germline V gene has CDR1 DFQATT and CDR2 SNEGSKA (reference sequence). The CDR3: CSAETGSNTGELFF. The CDR3 nucleotides are TGCAGTGCTGAGACAGGGTCGAACACCGGGGAGCTGTTTTTT.

This chain connects TRBV24-1 to TRBJ2-1, with D hard to call. The ends were cut back, 3 bases at V and 11 bases at J, with 7 bases in the middle. The CDR3 has 11 amino acids. Germline CDR1 reads KGHDR; CDR2 reads SFDVKD. CDR3 coding DNA: TGTGCCACCAGTGATGCGGTTCAGCAGTTCTTC. Protein product: CATSDAVQQFF.

The gene calls are TRBV28 and TRBJ2-7; weak D call: TRBD1 (6 bases). Trimming cost V 2 bases and J 7 bases, with 18 bases left between them. CDR3 length: 15 amino acids. Germline V gene lookup returns CDR1 MDHEN and CDR2 SYDVKM. The CDR3 coding sequence is TGTGCCAGCAGTTTACCAGGGGCCCCTCGAGGGGAGCAGTACTTC. This codes for CASSLPGAPRGEQYF.

The rearrangement joins TRBV29-1 to TRBJ1-1, with a tentative D call TRBD1 (6 bases). CDR1 and CDR2 from the germline V gene are SQVTM and ANQGSEA. Trimming took 5 bases from V and 2 from J, leaving 12 bases between them. The CDR3 is 13 amino acids. CDR3 loop: CSVPGVFNTEAFF. CDR3 coding DNA: TGCAGCGTTCCAGGGGTTTTCAACACTGAAGCTTTCTTT.

The rearrangement links TRBV18 to TRBJ2-1; 12 bases are a match to TRBD2. The germline V gene encodes CDR1 KGHSH and CDR2 LQKENI. The V segment lost 4 bases and the J segment 9 bases; nucleotides outside the gene matches: 10. The CDR3 contains 16 residues. The DNA for the CDR3 is TGTGCCAGCTCACTGACCCTAGCGGGAGGGCGTGGTGAGCAGTTCTTC. Amino acids: CASSLTLAGGRGEQFF.

This clonotype came up a few times. The chain uses TRBV4-3 and TRBJ1-1; no clear D. Looked up from germline, CDR1 is LGHNA and CDR2 is YSLEER. This CDR3 region has 14 residues. Trimming removed 1 base at V and 0 bases at J, with 6 bases between. CDR3 sequence: CASSQVGLNTEAFF. CDR3 nucleotides: TGCGCCAGCAGCCAAGTCGGGTTGAACACTGAAGCTTTCTTT.

Ten or more counts support this clonotype. The rearrangement joins TRBV29-1 to TRBJ2-5; D uncertain. Germline loops: CDR1 SQVTM, CDR2 ANQGSEA. This CDR3 is built from 9 residues. Trimming pared 4 bases from V and 4 bases from J, leaving 1 base between. The CDR3 region is CSVGETQYF. The DNA for the CDR3 is TGCAGCGTTGGAGAGACCCAGTACTTC.

This chain connects TRBV19 to TRBJ1-5; D gene uncertain. Germline-derived CDR1 and CDR2 are LNHDA and SQIVND (reference sequence). V was shortened by 3 bases and J by 0 bases, with 6 bases between the two germline ends. The CDR3 covers 14 residues. The chain's CDR3 is CASSIPVSNQPQHF. CDR3 nucleotide sequence: TGTGCCAGTAGTATCCCGGTTAGCAATCAGCCCCAGCATTTT.

This clonotype was observed once. This rearrangement joins TRBV20-1 to TRBJ2-3; 10 bases match TRBD2. The germline V gene encodes CDR1 DFQATT and CDR2 SNEGSKA (reference sequence). This CDR3 region has 15 residues. V lost 1 base to trimming and J lost 4 bases; unmatched junction nucleotides: 5. The CDR3 loop reads CSARVPGLAPDTQYF. In nucleotides, the CDR3 is TGCAGTGCTAGAGTTCCGGGACTAGCGCCAGATACGCAGTATTTT.

This clonotype has just a few counts. The V gene is TRBV7-2, the J gene TRBJ2-1; tentative D call: TRBD2 (6 bases). V lost 4 bases to trimming and J lost 0 bases, with 13 bases between them. Per the germline V gene, CDR1 is SGHTA and CDR2 is FQGNSA. The CDR3 length is 16 residues. In nucleotides, the CDR3 is TGTGCCAGCAGCTACCGACGGGGGAGCTCCTACAATGAGCAGTTCTTC. It yields the protein CASSYRRGSSYNEQFF.

The table lists this clonotype with a few counts. The chain employs TRBV11-3 and TRBJ2-5; D not resolved. The CDR3 loop spans 12 amino acids. Germline CDR1 reads SGHNT; CDR2 reads YENEEA. Trimming cost V 1 base and J 9 bases, with 9 bases left between them. In DNA form, the CDR3 reads TGTGCCAGCAGCTTAGTCGGTCCCTCCCAGTACTTC. Amino acid sequence: CASSLVGPSQYF. Full variable domain (outside the CDR3, taken from reference TRBV11-3 and TRBJ2-5): EAGVVQSPRYKIIEKKQPVAFWCNPISGHNTLYWYLQNLGQGPELLIRYENEEAVDDSQLPKDRFSAERLKGVDSTLKIQPAELGDSAVYLCASSLVGPSQYFGPGTRLLVL.

This clonotype was found many times. The gene calls are TRBV9 and TRBJ2-3, with D perhaps matching TRBD2 (6 bases). CDR3 size: 13 residues. The germline V gene encodes CDR1 SGDLS and CDR2 YYNGEE. V gave up 7 bases and J gave up 6 bases, with 15 bases separating them. In nucleotides, the CDR3 is TGTGCCAGCTCTGTCGGGAGCCCCGATACGCAGTATTTT. Protein: CASSVGSPDTQYF.

This clonotype occurred many times. The chain has TRBV29-1 and TRBJ1-1; 10 nucleotides match TRBD1. The CDR3 extends over 13 amino acids. Germline V CDR1 and CDR2: SQVTM, ANQGSEA. CDR3 nucleotide sequence: TGCACCGTGAGACAGGGGGCAGGCACTGAAGCTTTCTTT. Translating it yields CTVRQGAGTEAFF.

The J gene is TRBJ2-3, the V gene TRBV5-4, with 10 positions matching TRBD2. Trimming took 4 bases from V and 4 from J; bases not matched to a gene: 6. The CDR3 is 15 residues long. Germline V gene sequence: CDR1 SGHNT, CDR2 YYREEE (reference sequence). The CDR3 region has the DNA TGTGCCAGCAGCGGATCTAGCGGGAGAGCAGATACGCAGTATTTT. Translation: CASSGSSGRADTQYF.

This clonotype was observed a few times. The chain combines TRBV9 with TRBJ2-3, with 14 bases identical to TRBD2. Trimming removed 4 bases from V and 5 bases from J; junction bases left unmatched: 6. Germline V gene data show CDR1 as SGDLS and CDR2 as YYNGEE. This CDR3 is built from 16 residues. This CDR3 reads CASSRGLAGAKDTQYF. CDR3 sequence (DNA): TGTGCCAGCAGCAGGGGACTAGCGGGAGCGAAAGATACGCAGTATTTT. Full variable domain (rest looked up from reference TRBV9 and TRBJ2-3): DSGVTQTPKHLITATGQRVTLRCSPRSGDLSVYWYQQSLDQGLQFLIQYYNGEERAKGNILERFSAQQFPDLHSELNLSSLELGDSALYFCASSRGLAGAKDTQYFGPGTRLTVL.

The chain is built from TRBV20-1 and TRBJ1-1; D gene uncertain. The V gene lost 0 bases and the J gene lost 2 bases, with 10 bases spanning the gap. The CDR3 runs to 14 residues. Germline-derived CDR1 and CDR2 are DFQATT and SNEGSKA (reference sequence). The CDR3: CSARDLSLNTEAFF. CDR3 in DNA: TGCAGTGCTAGAGATCTTTCCCTAAACACTGAAGCTTTCTTT.

The chain uses TRBV5-1 and TRBJ2-3, with D unclear. V lost 0 bases to trimming and J lost 1 base, with 12 bases between them. The germline CDR1 and CDR2 sequences are SGHRS and YFSETQ. The length of the CDR3 is 16 residues. The CDR3 sequence is CASSLDGSWGTDTQYF. CDR3 DNA: TGCGCCAGCAGCTTGGATGGTAGCTGGGGCACAGATACGCAGTATTTT.

This clonotype has a handful of counts. The CDR3 DNA is TGTGCCAGCACCTTGGGGGTAATCCCGGAATCTAGCACAGATACGCAGTATTTT. Translation gives CASTLGVIPESSTDTQYF. The rearrangement joins TRBV28 to TRBJ2-3; D is perhaps TRBD1 or TRBD2 (5 bases each). CDR3 length equals 18 residues. Per the germline V gene, CDR1 is MDHEN and CDR2 is SYDVKM. Trimming left V 7 bases short and J 0 bases short, with 23 bases between.

The CDR3 reads CASSPFASGSSNEQFF. DNA for the CDR3: TGTGCCAGCAGCCCCTTTGCTAGCGGGAGTAGTAATGAGCAGTTCTTC. The chain combines TRBV6-5 with TRBJ2-1; TRBD2 aligns across 10 bases. The germline CDR1 and CDR2 sequences are MNHEY and SVGAGI. The CDR3 loop spans 16 amino acids. V shed 6 bases, J shed 7 bases, and the junction held 12 bases outside the gene matches.